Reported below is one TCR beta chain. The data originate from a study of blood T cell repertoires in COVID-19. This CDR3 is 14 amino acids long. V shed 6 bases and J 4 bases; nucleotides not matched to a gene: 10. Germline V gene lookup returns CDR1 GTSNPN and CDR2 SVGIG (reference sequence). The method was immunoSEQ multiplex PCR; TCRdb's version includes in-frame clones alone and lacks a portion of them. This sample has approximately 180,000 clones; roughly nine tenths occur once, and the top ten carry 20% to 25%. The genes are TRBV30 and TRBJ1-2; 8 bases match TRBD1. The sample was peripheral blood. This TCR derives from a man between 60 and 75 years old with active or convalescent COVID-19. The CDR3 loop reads CACRYHGTGYGYTF. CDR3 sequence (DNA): TGTGCCTGTCGGTACCATGGGACAGGCTATGGCTACACCTTC.